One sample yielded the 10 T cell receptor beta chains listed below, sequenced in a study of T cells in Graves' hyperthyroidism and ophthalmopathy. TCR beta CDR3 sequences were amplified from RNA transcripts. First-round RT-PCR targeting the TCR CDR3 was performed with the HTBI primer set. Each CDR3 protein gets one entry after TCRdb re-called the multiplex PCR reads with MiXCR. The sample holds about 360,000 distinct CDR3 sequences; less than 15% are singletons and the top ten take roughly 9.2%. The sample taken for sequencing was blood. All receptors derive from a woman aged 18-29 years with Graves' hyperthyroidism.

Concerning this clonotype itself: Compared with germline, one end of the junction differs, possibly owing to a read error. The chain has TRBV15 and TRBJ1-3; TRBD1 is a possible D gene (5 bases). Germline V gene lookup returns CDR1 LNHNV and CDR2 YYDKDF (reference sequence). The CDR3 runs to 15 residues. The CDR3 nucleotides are TGTGTCACCAGCAGAGTTACAGGCTTTTCAAACACCATATATTTT. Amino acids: CVTSRVTGFSNTIYF.

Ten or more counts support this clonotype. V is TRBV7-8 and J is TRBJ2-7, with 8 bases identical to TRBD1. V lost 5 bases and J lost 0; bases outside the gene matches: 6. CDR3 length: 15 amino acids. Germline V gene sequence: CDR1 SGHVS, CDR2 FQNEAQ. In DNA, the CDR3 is TGTGCCAGCAGCCCACGACAGGGGACCTCCTACGAGCAGTACTTC. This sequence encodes CASSPRQGTSYEQYF.

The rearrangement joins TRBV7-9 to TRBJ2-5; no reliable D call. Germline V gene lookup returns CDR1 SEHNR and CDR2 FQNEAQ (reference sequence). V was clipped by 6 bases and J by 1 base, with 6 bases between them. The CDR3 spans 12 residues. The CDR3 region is CASRSGQETQYF. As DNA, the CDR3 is TGTGCCAGCAGGAGTGGCCAAGAGACCCAGTACTTC.

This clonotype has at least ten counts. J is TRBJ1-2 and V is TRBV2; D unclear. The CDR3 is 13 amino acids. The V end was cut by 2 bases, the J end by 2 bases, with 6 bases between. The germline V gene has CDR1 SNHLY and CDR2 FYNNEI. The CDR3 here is CASSESMNYGYTF. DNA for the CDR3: TGTGCCAGCAGTGAATCCATGAACTATGGCTACACCTTC.

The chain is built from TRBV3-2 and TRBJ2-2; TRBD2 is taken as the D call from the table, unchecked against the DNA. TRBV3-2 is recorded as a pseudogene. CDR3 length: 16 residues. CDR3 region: CASSQEASGNTGELFF. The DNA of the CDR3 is TGTGCCAGCAGCCAAGAAGCTAGCGGGAACACCGGGGAGCTGTTTTTT.

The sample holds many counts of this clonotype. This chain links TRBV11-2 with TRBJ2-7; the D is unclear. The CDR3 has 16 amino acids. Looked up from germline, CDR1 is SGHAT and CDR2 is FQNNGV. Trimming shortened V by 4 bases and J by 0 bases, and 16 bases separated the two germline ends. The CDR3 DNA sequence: TGTGCCAGCAGCTCCCCCAAGGGCCTCTTCTCCTACGAGCAGTACTTC. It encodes CASSSPKGLFSYEQYF.

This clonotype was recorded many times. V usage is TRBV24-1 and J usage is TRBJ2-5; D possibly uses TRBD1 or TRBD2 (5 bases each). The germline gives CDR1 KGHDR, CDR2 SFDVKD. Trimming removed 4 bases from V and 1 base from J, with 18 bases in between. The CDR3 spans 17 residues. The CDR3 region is CATSEKKRGVLQETQYF. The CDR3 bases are TGTGCCACCAGTGAAAAAAAGAGAGGGGTCCTCCAAGAGACCCAGTACTTC.

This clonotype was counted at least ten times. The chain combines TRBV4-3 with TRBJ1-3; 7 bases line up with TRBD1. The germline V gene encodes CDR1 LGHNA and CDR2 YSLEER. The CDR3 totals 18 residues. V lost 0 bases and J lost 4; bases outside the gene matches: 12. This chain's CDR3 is CASSQDWTGWSAGNTIYF. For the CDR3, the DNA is TGCGCCAGCAGCCAAGATTGGACAGGATGGAGCGCCGGAAACACCATATATTTT.

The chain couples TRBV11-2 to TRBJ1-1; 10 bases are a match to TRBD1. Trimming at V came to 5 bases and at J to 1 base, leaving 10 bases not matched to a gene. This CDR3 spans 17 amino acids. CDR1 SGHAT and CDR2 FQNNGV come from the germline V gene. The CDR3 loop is CASSGRDRGIGNTEAFF. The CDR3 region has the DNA TGTGCCAGCAGCGGCCGGGACAGGGGAATAGGGAACACTGAAGCTTTCTTT.

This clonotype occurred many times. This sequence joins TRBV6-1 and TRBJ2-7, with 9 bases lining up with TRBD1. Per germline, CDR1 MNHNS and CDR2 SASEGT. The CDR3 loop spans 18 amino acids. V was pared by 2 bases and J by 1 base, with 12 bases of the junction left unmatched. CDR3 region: CASSEFGTGRPLSYEQYF. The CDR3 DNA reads TGTGCCAGCAGTGAATTTGGGACAGGGAGACCCTTATCCTACGAGCAGTACTTC.